The rows below give T cell receptor beta chains drawn from one sample of a study of blood T cell repertoires in COVID-19. Some clones are missing from TCRdb's copy, which holds only in-frame ones; the method was immunoSEQ multiplex PCR. The table has roughly 230,000 clones, about nine tenths seen once. Material for sequencing was peripheral blood. Receptor source: a man younger than 45 with COVID-19, enrolled during active disease. Both conserved end residues are part of each CDR3. A D gene is named only where the DNA matches it firmly. For some rows the clone size is stated as once, few or many, or as a class when expanded; others skip it.

abundance | j_gene | len | d_gene | v_gene | CDR3nt | CDR3aa
NA | TRBJ1-1 | 14 | NA | TRBV7-6 | TGTGCCAGCAGCTTAGAGAGGACTAACACTGAAGCTTTCTTT | CASSLERTNTEAFF
NA | TRBJ1-1 | 14 | NA | TRBV3-1/TRBV3-2 | TGTGCCAGCAGCCTGGTCGGGGGGGACACTGAAGCTTTCTTT | CASSLVGGDTEAFF
NA | TRBJ2-4 | 14 | NA | TRBV5-6 | TGTGCCAGCAGTTTCGGAGGGACCAAAAACATTCAGTACTTC | CASSFGGTKNIQYF
NA | TRBJ1-1 | 11 | NA | TRBV19 | TGTGCCAGTAGTATTACGTTCGGGGCTTTCTTT | CASSITFGAFF
NA | TRBJ1-1 | 15 | NA | TRBV7-6 | TGTGCCAGCAGCCGAATCGGGGAGGCGTACACTGAAGCTTTCTTT | CASSRIGEAYTEAFF
NA | TRBJ2-6 | 17 | NA | TRBV10-3 | TGTGCCATCGGTCGGGCAGGGATAAGCTCTGGGGCCAACGTCCTGACTTTC | CAIGRAGISSGANVLTF
once | TRBJ1-3 | 14 | NA | TRBV18 | TGTGCCAGCTCACCAACAGGGCCTGGAAACACCATATATTTT | CASSPTGPGNTIYF
NA | TRBJ2-7 | 14 | NA | TRBV6-5 | TGTGCCAGCACTCAACAGGGCAGCGCCTACGAGCAGTACTTC | CASTQQGSAYEQYF
NA | TRBJ2-3 | 15 | TRBD2 | TRBV5-1 | TGCGCCAGCGCCCCTAGCGGGGGGATCGCTGATACGCAGTATTTT | CASAPSGGIADTQYF
NA | TRBJ2-5 | 18 | TRBD2 | TRBV2 | TGTGCCAGCAGGGGGCCGGGACTAGCGGGGGCTAAGGGGGAGACCCAGTACTTC | CASRGPGLAGAKGETQYF
NA | TRBJ1-5 | 18 | NA | TRBV6-2/TRBV6-3 | TGTGCCAGCAGTTACGTCGGCAGGCGATCCTATAGCAATCAGCCCCAGCATTTT | CASSYVGRRSYSNQPQHF
NA | TRBJ1-5 | 14 | TRBD1 | TRBV30 | TGTGCCTGGAGGACAGGGGGGACCAATCAGCCCCAGCATTTT | CAWRTGGTNQPQHF
once | TRBJ1-2 | 13 | TRBD1 | TRBV11-1 | TGTGCCAGCAGCTTAGGAGGGGGCGGTGGCTACACCTTC | CASSLGGGGGYTF
NA | TRBJ1-3 | 13 | NA | TRBV2 | TGTGCCAGCAGTGATGAGATTGGAAACACCATATATTTT | CASSDEIGNTIYF
NA | TRBJ2-7 | 14 | NA | TRBV6-5 | TGTGCCAGCAAAGTAAAGGCAGACACCTACGAGCAGTACTTC | CASKVKADTYEQYF
NA | TRBJ2-1 | 16 | TRBD2 | TRBV11-2 | TGTGCCAGCAGCCCAGTGCGGGGGGCCCACTACAATGAGCAGTTCTTC | CASSPVRGAHYNEQFF